Detailed here is one T cell receptor (beta chain). Antigen: not known. From germline, CDR1 is MNHEY and CDR2 SMNVEV (reference sequence). The CDR3 is made up of 16 amino acids. The J segment lost 5 bases and the V segment lost 0 bases, leaving 6 bases of the junction unmatched. Assay execution took place at the deep level. Sequencing was performed with immunoSEQ multiplex PCR; in TCRdb, only in-frame clones are kept and a portion is missing. The table includes 2 million to 2.5 million clones, 90% to 95% detected once. The entry originates in a study of shared clonotypes between healthy human individuals. Overall study results and limits: Sorted-subset sequencing, rarefaction showed, was incomplete despite large depth.

The rearrangement links TRBV27 to TRBJ2-3; 9 bases are a match to TRBD2. The sequenced sample consisted of naive CD4+ T cells from PBMCs. Subset described: CD45RA+ positively selected. The sequence derives from a man younger than 35 in good health. Some clones in this sample may be carry-over from other donors' samples. The CDR3 nucleotides are TGTGCCAGCAGTTTATCTGCTAGCGGGGTTCAAGATACGCAGTATTTT. As protein: CASSLSASGVQDTQYF.